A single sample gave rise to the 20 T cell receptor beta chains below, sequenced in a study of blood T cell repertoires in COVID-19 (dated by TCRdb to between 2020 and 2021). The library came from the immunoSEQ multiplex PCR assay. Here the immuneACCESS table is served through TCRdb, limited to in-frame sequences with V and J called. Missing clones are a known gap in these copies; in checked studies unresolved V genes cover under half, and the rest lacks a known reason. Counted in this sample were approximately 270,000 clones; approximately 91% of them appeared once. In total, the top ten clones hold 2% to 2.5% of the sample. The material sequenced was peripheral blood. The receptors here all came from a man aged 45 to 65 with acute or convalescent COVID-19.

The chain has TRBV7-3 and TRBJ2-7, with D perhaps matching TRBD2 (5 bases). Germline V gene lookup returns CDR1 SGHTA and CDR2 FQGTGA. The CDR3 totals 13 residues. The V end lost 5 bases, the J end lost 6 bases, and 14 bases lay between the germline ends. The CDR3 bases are TGTGCCAGCAGCCCCGGCGGACTCGGCGAGCAGTACTTC. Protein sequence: CASSPGGLGEQYF.

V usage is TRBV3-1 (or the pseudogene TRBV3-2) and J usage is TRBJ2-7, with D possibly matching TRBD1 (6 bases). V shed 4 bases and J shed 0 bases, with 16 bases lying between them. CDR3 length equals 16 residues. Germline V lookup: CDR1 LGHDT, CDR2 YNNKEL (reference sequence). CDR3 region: CASSLFRDIPSYEQYF. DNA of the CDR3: TGTGCCAGCAGCCTTTTCCGGGACATTCCCTCCTACGAGCAGTACTTC.

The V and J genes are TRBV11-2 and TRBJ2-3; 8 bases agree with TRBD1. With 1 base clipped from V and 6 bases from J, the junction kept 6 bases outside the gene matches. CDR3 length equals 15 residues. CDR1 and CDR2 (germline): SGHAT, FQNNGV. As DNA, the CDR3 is TGTGCCAGCAGCTTAGGACAGGGGCTTAGGGATACGCAGTATTTT. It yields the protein CASSLGQGLRDTQYF.

CDR3 DNA sequence: TGTGCCAGCACCCACGAGCGGGCAGGGATGGAAGGCTACACCTTC. Its translation is CASTHERAGMEGYTF. The chain combines TRBV5-4 with TRBJ1-2; D possibly corresponds to TRBD1 (5 bases). The V gene's germline CDR1 is SGHNT and CDR2 YYREEE (reference sequence). V was pared by 6 bases and J by 8 bases, with 23 bases between. There are 15 residues in the CDR3.

The CDR3 sequence: CASSNEPQGANNQPQHF. In nucleotides, the CDR3 is TGCGCCAGCAGCAACGAGCCCCAGGGTGCGAACAATCAGCCCCAGCATTTT. This chain links TRBV5-1 with TRBJ1-5, with D perhaps matching TRBD1 (5 bases). Germline CDR1 is SGHRS and CDR2 is YFSETQ. CDR3 size: 17 residues. The V end was cut by 4 bases, the J end by 3 bases, with 20 bases between.

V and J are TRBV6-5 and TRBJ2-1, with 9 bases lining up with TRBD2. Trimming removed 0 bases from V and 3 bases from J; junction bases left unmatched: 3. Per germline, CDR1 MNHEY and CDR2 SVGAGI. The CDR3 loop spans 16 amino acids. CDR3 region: CASSYSGLAYYNEQFF. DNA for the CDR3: TGTGCCAGCAGTTACTCGGGACTAGCATACTACAATGAGCAGTTCTTC.

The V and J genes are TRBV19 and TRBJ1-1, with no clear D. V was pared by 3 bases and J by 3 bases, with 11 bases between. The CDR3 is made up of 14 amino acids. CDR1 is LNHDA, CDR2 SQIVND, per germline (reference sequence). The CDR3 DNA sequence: TGTGCCAGTAGTATCGATTGGGGAGACACTGAAGCTTTCTTT. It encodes CASSIDWGDTEAFF.

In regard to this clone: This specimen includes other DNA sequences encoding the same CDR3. Here the CDR3 DNA reads TGTGCCTGGAGTCACGGAGAGAGCAATCAGCCCCAGCATTTT. Amino acids: CAWSHGESNQPQHF. This sequence joins TRBV30 and TRBJ1-5; D remains unclear. Trimming shortened V by 2 bases and J by 1 base, and 9 bases separated the two germline ends. CDR1 is GTSNPN, CDR2 SVGIG, per germline (reference sequence). CDR3 length equals 14 residues.

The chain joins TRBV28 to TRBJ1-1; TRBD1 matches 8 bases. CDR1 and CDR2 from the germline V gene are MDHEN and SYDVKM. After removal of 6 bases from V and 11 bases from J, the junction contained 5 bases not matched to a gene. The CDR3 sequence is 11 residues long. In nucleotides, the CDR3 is TGTGCCAGCAGCCAGGACAGGGTTGCTTTCTTT. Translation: CASSQDRVAFF.

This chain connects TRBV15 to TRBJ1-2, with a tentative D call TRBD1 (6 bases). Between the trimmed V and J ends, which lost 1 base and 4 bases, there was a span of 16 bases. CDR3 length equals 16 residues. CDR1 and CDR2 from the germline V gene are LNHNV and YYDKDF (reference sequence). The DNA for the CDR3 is TGTGCCACCAGCAGAGGTTCAGGGGACGGCGTCTATGGCTACACCTTC. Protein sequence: CATSRGSGDGVYGYTF. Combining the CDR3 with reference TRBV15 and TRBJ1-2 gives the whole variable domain DAMVIQNPRYQVTQFGKPVTLSCSQTLNHNVMYWYQQKSSQAPKLLFHYYDKDFNNEADTPDNFQSRRPNTSFCFLDIRSPGLGDTAMYLCATSRGSGDGVYGYTFGSGTRLTVV.

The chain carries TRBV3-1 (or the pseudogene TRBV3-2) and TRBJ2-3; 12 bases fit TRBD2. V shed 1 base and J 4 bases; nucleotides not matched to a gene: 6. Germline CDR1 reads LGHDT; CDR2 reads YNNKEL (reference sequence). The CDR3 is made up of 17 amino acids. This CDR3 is CASSQGILAGGADTQYF. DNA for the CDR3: TGTGCCAGCAGCCAAGGAATCCTAGCGGGGGGGGCAGATACGCAGTATTTT.

The CDR3, as DNA: TGCGCCAGCAGCCTCTCTAGCGAAACTTCCTACGAGCAGTACTTC. Its protein is CASSLSSETSYEQYF. The chain recombines TRBV4-1 with TRBJ2-7, with D possibly being TRBD2 (6 bases). Germline V lookup: CDR1 MGHRA, CDR2 YSYEKL. The germline V and J ends were trimmed by 4 bases and 1 base, with 14 bases remaining between them. This CDR3 comprises 15 residues.

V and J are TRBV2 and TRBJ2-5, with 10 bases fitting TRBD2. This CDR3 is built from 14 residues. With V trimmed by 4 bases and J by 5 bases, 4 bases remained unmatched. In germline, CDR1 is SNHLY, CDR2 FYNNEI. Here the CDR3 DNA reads TGTGCCAGCAGTGGAAAGCGGGGGGGTGAGACCCAGTACTTC. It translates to CASSGKRGGETQYF.

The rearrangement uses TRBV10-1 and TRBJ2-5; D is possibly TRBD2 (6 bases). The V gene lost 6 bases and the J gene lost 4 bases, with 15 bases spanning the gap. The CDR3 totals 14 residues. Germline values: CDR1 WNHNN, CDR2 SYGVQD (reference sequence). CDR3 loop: CASSPGDRGETQYF. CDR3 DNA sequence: TGCGCCAGCAGCCCGGGGGACCGGGGAGAGACCCAGTACTTC.

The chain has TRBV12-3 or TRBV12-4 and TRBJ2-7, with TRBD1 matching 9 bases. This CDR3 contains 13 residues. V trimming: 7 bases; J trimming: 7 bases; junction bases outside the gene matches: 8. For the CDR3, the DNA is TGTGCCAGCAATCCGGGACAGGGCAGGGAGCAGTACTTC. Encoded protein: CASNPGQGREQYF.

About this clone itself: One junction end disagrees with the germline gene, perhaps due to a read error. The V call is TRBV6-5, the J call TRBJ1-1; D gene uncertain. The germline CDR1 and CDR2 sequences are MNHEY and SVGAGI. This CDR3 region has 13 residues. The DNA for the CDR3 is TGTGCCAGCAGCTACTCCAACGGGGCTGAAGCTTTCTTT. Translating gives CASSYSNGAEAFF.

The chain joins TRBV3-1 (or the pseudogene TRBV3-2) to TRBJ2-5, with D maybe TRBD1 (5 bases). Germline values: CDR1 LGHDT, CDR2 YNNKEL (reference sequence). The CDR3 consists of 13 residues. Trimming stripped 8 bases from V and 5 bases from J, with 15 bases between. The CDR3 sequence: CASRFQGEETQYF. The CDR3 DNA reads TGTGCCAGCCGATTTCAGGGTGAGGAGACCCAGTACTTC.

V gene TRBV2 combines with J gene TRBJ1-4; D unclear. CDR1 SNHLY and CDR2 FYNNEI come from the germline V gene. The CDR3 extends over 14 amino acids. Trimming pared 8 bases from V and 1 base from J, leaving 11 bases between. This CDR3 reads CASSPRVTNEKLFF. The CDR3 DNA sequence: TGTGCCAGCTCTCCGAGGGTAACTAATGAAAAACTGTTTTTT.

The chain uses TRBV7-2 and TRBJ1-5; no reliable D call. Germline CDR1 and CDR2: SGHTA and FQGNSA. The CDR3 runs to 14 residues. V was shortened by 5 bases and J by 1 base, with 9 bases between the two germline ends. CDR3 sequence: CASSPGLSNQPQHF. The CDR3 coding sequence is TGTGCCAGCAGCCCGGGTTTGAGCAATCAGCCCCAGCATTTT.

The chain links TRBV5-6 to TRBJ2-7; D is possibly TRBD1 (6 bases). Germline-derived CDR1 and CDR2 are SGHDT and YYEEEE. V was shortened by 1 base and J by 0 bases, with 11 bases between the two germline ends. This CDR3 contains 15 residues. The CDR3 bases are TGTGCCAGCAGCTTGTTACCAGGGGTCTCCTACGAGCAGTACTTC. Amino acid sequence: CASSLLPGVSYEQYF.